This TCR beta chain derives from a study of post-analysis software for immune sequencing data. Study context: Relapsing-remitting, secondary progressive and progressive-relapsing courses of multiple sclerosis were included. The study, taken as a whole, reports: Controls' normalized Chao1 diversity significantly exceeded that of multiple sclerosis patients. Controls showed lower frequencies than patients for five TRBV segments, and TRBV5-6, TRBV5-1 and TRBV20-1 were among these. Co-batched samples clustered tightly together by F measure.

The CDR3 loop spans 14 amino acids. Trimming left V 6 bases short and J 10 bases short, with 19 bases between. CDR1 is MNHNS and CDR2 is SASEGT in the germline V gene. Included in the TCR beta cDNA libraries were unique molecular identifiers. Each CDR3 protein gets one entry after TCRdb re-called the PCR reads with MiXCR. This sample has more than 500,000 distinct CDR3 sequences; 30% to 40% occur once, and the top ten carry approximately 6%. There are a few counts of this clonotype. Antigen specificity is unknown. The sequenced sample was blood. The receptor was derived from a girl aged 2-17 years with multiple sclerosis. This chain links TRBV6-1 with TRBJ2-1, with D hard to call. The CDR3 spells CASSADWVDREQFF. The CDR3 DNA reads TGTGCCAGCAGCGCCGACTGGGTTGATCGGGAGCAGTTCTTC.